The clone carrying this T cell receptor beta chain was seen many times. The sample comes from a study of blood T cells in healthy people across ages. Germline V gene lookup returns CDR1 DFQATT and CDR2 SNEGSKA (reference sequence). The CDR3 length is 15 residues. Trimming removed 3 bases from V and 1 base from J, with 13 bases in between. The use of a sample-barcoded 5' primer and a J-beta primer mix characterized a second PCR of 7 to 11 cycles. MiXCR, applied by TCRdb to the 5' RACE reads, yields one record per CDR3 protein. The table records 1.8 million or so distinct CDR3 sequences, more than 35% of them present only once.

The sequence was collected from a human donor in good health. The sample taken for sequencing was blood. The chain couples TRBV20-1 to TRBJ2-4; a possible D gene is TRBD1 (6 bases). CDR3 DNA: TGCAGTGCTAGTCATCTGGGGGCGGCCAAAAACATTCAGTACTTC. Translating it yields CSASHLGAAKNIQYF.